This T cell receptor beta chain originates from a study of PD-L1 blockade in urothelial cancer. Overall study context: Starting in the mid-2010s, patients were given atezolizumab (1,200 mg intravenously every 3 weeks). In the patient group, about 90% of the roughly 29 were males with bladder-origin urothelial cancer.

TCRdb's table, derived via immunoSEQ multiplex PCR, lists solely in-frame clones and lacks some. The data contain tens of thousands of clones, 80% to 85% of them singletons. Time point noted: pretreatment peripheral blood. It was locally advanced or metastatic urothelial carcinoma that patients had. CDR3 size: 14 residues. Germline V gene sequence: CDR1 LGHNA, CDR2 YNFKEQ. The V and J ends lost 5 bases and 1 base respectively, with 10 bases between them. The chain links TRBV4-2 to TRBJ2-3, with D possibly matching TRBD2 (7 bases). Material: PBMCs, obtained around atezolizumab (anti-PD-L1) treatment. The sequence derives from a woman aged 70-85 years with urothelial cancer. The CDR3 loop reads CASSRGGGTDTQYF. For the CDR3, the DNA is TGTGCCAGCAGCAGGGGGGGCGGCACAGATACGCAGTATTTT.